The next 8 T cell receptor beta chains were all read from a single sample in a study of T cells expressing NK-cell markers. TCRdb re-called the 5' RACE reads and catalogs CDR3 proteins one per entry, DNA excluded. This repertoire includes about 260,000 distinct CDR3 sequences. The sequenced sample was blood T cells: a sorted CD56 or NKG2C T cell subset, CD4+ or CD8+ T cells, or bulk PBMC T cells (not recorded which). The source of these receptors is a man younger than 35 in good health.

This rearrangement joins TRBV11-1 to TRBJ2-5. CDR3 size: 13 residues. Germline CDR1 SGHAT, CDR2 FQDESV (reference sequence). CDR3 loop: CASSLVVAETQYF.

The chain is built from TRBV20-1 and TRBJ1-1; absent DNA, TCRdb's TRBD1 call cannot be checked. Germline CDR1 DFQATT, CDR2 SNEGSKA (reference sequence). This CDR3 contains 15 residues. Here the CDR3 reads CSARMDRGFSTEAFF.

V is TRBV25-1 and J is TRBJ2-1; TCRdb selects TRBD2, and the lack of DNA leaves this call unchecked. CDR3 length equals 15 residues. Germline lookup yields CDR1 MGHDK and CDR2 SYGVNS. The CDR3 loop reads CASSEYGEGGGEQFF.

The chain recombines TRBV12-3 or TRBV12-4 with TRBJ1-2. The CDR3 has 14 residues. This chain's CDR3 is CASSLAPGNYGYTF.

The rearrangement uses TRBV7-2 and TRBJ2-5; TCRdb selects TRBD1, and the lack of DNA leaves this call unchecked. This CDR3 is 16 amino acids long. Germline values: CDR1 SGHTA, CDR2 FQGNSA. Here the CDR3 reads CASSLGGGDGQETQYF.

V gene TRBV4-3 combines with J gene TRBJ2-5; TCRdb selects TRBD2, and the lack of DNA leaves this call unchecked. The CDR3 contains 17 residues. Germline-derived CDR1 and CDR2 are LGHNA and YSLEER. CDR3 sequence: CASSQDRPGVWQETQYF.

The V and J genes are TRBV29-1 and TRBJ2-5; TCRdb indicates TRBD1, and absent DNA this call remains unverified. Germline CDR1 and CDR2: SQVTM and ANQGSEA. The CDR3 extends over 13 amino acids. The CDR3 reads CSVEQGSGETQYF.

V gene TRBV12-3 or TRBV12-4 combines with J gene TRBJ2-5; the TCRdb call, TRBD2, lacks DNA for checking. The CDR3 covers 14 residues. CDR3 amino acids: CASSLSSGGETQYF.